This TCR beta chain was sequenced for a study of control samples from healthy donors and cancer patients. The method was immunoSEQ multiplex PCR; TCRdb's version includes in-frame clones alone and lacks a portion of them. The sample carries just under 100,000 clones, 90% to 95% recorded once. Germline lookup yields CDR1 SEHNR and CDR2 FQNEAQ (reference sequence). Trimming removed 4 bases at V and 6 bases at J, with 7 bases between. This CDR3 contains 12 residues. The sequenced sample was blood. This TCR was sampled from a man between 18 and 29 years old in good health. J is TRBJ2-1 and V is TRBV7-9; D is unresolved. The CDR3 bases are TGTGCCAGCAGCTCATACAGCAATGAGCAGTTCTTC. Translated, it gives CASSSYSNEQFF.